This T cell receptor beta chain was recovered during a study of T cell responses to AZD1222 COVID-19 vaccine. General study results and limits: Spike-specific TCR repertoires showed rising breadth and depth after two AZD1222 doses.

The CDR3 has 19 amino acids. In germline, CDR1 is SEHNR, CDR2 FQNEAQ (reference sequence). The V and J ends lost 0 bases and 0 bases, in that order; junction bases with no gene match: 11. The repertoire was sequenced with immunoSEQ multiplex PCR; TCRdb's copy has only in-frame clones and lacks some. The profile shows about 93,000 clones, roughly 89% of them singletons. To note about this clone: What it binds is not known.

This TCR was recovered from an adult in good health. The chain employs TRBV7-9 and TRBJ2-4, with 7 bases identical to TRBD1. Here the sequenced sample was peripheral blood, taken on day 0 of MenACWY control vaccination. CDR3 loop: CASSLAVGTVLLAKNIQYF. The CDR3 DNA is TGTGCCAGCAGCTTAGCCGTCGGGACAGTACTTCTAGCCAAAAACATTCAGTACTTC.